Listed below are T cell receptor beta chains from one sample, sequenced in a study of Graves' ophthalmopathy and Graves' hyperthyroidism. TCRdb independently ran MiXCR on the multiplex PCR reads; one entry per CDR3 protein. There are about 220,000 distinct CDR3 sequences in the sample; roughly 21% occur only once, and roughly 45% lies in the top ten. The sample taken for sequencing was peripheral blood. These receptors all stem from a woman between 45 and 60 years old with Graves' ophthalmopathy. Both conserved end residues are part of each CDR3. The order of the fields is J gene, D gene, clone size, CDR3 length, V gene, CDR3 DNA, CDR3 protein. A D gene is named only where the DNA matches it firmly. Only part of the rows carry a size: once, few, many, or a class if the clone is expanded.

TRBJ2-2	-	-	16	TRBV6-2/TRBV6-3	-	CASSLRDRGPPGSCFF
TRBJ2-7	-	many	15	TRBV29-1	TGCAGCGTTGAATCGCCAGTCTCCCCCGGGGGCGAGCAGTACTTC	CSVESPVSPGGEQYF
TRBJ2-7	-	many	12	TRBV28	TGTGCCAGCAGTGCCCTAACGGGACGGGAGTACTTC	CASSALTGREYF
TRBJ2-5	-	many	14	TRBV7-9	TGTGCCAGCAGCTTAGCGAGGCTCGCAGAGACCCAGTACTTC	CASSLARLAETQYF
TRBJ2-4	-	many	16	TRBV20-1	TGCAGTGCTAGAGTCCCCCAATCCTTAGCCAAAAACATTCAGTACTTC	CSARVPQSLAKNIQYF
TRBJ1-3	-	-	13	TRBV12-3/TRBV12-4	TGTGCCAGCAGCCGGGCATGGGGAAACACCATATATTTT	CASSRAWGNTIYF
TRBJ1-1	-	many	15	TRBV24-1	TGTGCCACCAGTGACCCTACCGACGGAAACACTGAAGCTTTCTTT	CATSDPTDGNTEAFF
TRBJ1-3	TRBD1	many	14	TRBV10-3	TGTGCCATCAGGGGGGACAGCTCTGGAAACACCATATATTTT	CAIRGDSSGNTIYF
TRBJ1-1	-	few	14	TRBV29-1	TGCAGCGTTGTTATGACAGGATCGAACACTGAAGCTTTCTTT	CSVVMTGSNTEAFF
TRBJ2-7	-	many	11	TRBV30	TGTGCCTGGAGTGTACTTCACGAGCAGTACTTC	CAWSVLHEQYF
TRBJ1-5	-	many	14	TRBV19	TGTGCCAGTAGTCAGGGCTTTAGCAATCAGCCCCAGCATTTT	CASSQGFSNQPQHF
TRBJ2-5	TRBD1	many	16	TRBV4-2	TGTGCCAGCAGCCGAGGGGCGGGACAGGGGGAAGAGACCCAGTACTTC	CASSRGAGQGEETQYF
TRBJ2-7	-	few	13	TRBV4-2	TGTGCCAGCAGCCAAGAACAGACCTACGAGCAGTACTTC	CASSQEQTYEQYF
TRBJ1-5	TRBD1	many	15	TRBV12-5	TGTGCTAGTGGTTCGGGACAGGGACGCGAATGGCCCCAGCATTTT	CASGSGQGREWPQHF
TRBJ1-3	-	many	14	TRBV7-2	TGTGCCAGCAGCTTAGGCGCGGAGAGAAACACCATATATTTT	CASSLGAERNTIYF
TRBJ2-5	-	many	13	TRBV27	TGTGCCAGCAGTTTATGGAACCAAGAGACCCAGTACTTC	CASSLWNQETQYF
TRBJ2-7	-	-	15	TRBV2	TGTGCCAGCAGTTTCGTAGCCTCTGAGTGGTACGAGCAGTACTTC	CASSFVASEWYEQYF
TRBJ2-6	-	many	15	TRBV13	TGTGCCAGCAGCTTAGGGCAGCTTCTGTCCAACGTCCTGACTTTC	CASSLGQLLSNVLTF
TRBJ2-1	-	-	17	TRBV28	TGTGCCAGCAGTTTTCCCAGGGCGGCCGCCTCCTACAATGAGCAGTTCTTC	CASSFPRAAASYNEQFF
TRBJ1-1	TRBD1	many	12	TRBV10-3	TGTGCCATCAGTGTAACAGGGGACGAAGCTTTCTTT	CAISVTGDEAFF